Listed below are T cell receptor beta chains from one sample, sequenced in a study of blood T cell repertoires in COVID-19. Generated by immunoSEQ multiplex PCR, the TCRdb table keeps only in-frame clones and is missing some. The data contain some 260,000 clones, almost 90% of them singletons. What was sequenced was peripheral blood. Receptors originate from an elderly man with acute or convalescent COVID-19. The CDR3 runs from the conserved cysteine through the conserved F or W. The order of the fields is D gene, clone size, J gene, V gene, CDR3 protein, CDR3 DNA. D genes are given only for firm matches. Size values are once, few and many counts, or a class for expanded clones, and some rows have none.

>TRBD2|.|TRBJ2-5|TRBV7-2
CASSFTSGQETQYF
TGTGCCAGCAGCTTTACTAGCGGTCAAGAGACCCAGTACTTC
>.|.|TRBJ2-3|TRBV9
CASSVGGAAPTDTQYF
TGTGCCAGCAGCGTAGGGGGCGCAGCCCCCACAGATACGCAGTATTTT
>.|.|TRBJ2-7|TRBV6-2/TRBV6-3
CASSLQGIVAYEQYF
TGTGCCAGCAGTTTACAGGGAATCGTCGCCTACGAGCAGTACTTC
>.|.|TRBJ1-3|TRBV10-3
CAISGDSLSGNTIYF
TGTGCCATCAGTGGCGACTCACTCTCTGGAAACACCATATATTTT
>.|.|TRBJ1-6|TRBV6-5
CASSYGRGDSPLHF
TGTGCCAGCAGTTATGGCAGGGGCGATTCACCCCTCCACTTT
>TRBD2|.|TRBJ2-5|TRBV3-1/TRBV3-2
CASSPGTSGGTQETQYF
TGTGCCAGCAGCCCCGGGACTAGCGGGGGGACTCAAGAGACCCAGTACTTC
>.|once|TRBJ2-2|TRBV9
CASSVGEQANTGELFF
TGTGCCAGCAGCGTAGGAGAACAGGCGAACACCGGGGAGCTGTTTTTT
>.|.|TRBJ2-3|TRBV9
CASSVVGIPNTDTQYF
TGTGCCAGCAGCGTAGTTGGCATCCCAAACACAGATACGCAGTATTTT
>.|.|TRBJ2-3|TRBV9
CASSVAGSPTDTQYF
TGTGCCAGCAGCGTAGCGGGGTCCCCCACAGATACGCAGTATTTT
>TRBD2|.|TRBJ2-1|TRBV19
CARRTSGRAVQFF
TGTGCCAGAAGAACTAGCGGGAGGGCAGTTCAGTTCTTC
>TRBD1|.|TRBJ2-7|TRBV9
CASSVGSGGTGTYEQYF
TGTGCCAGCAGCGTAGGAAGTGGCGGGACAGGGACCTACGAGCAGTACTTC